The 9 T cell receptor beta chains below come from one sample, sequenced in a study of T cell responses to AZD1222 COVID-19 vaccine (dated by TCRdb to the early 2020s). The sample's time point label is to be understood as: baseline before first vaccination. The library relied on the immunoSEQ multiplex PCR assay. The immuneACCESS repertoire file appears here via TCRdb, limited to in-frame rearrangements. These files lack a portion of the clones; in checked studies, under half of the deficit traces to unresolved V genes, and the cause of the others is not known. Counted in this sample were approximately 80,000 clones; more than 70% of them appeared once. In total, the top ten clones hold 22% of the sample. The material sequenced was peripheral blood, taken on day 0 of AZD1222 vaccination. The receptors derive from an adult in good health.

This sequence joins TRBV2 and TRBJ2-7, with TRBD2 matching over 11 bases. Per germline, CDR1 SNHLY and CDR2 FYNNEI. V shed 6 bases and J 3 bases; nucleotides not matched to a gene: 16. This CDR3 contains 18 residues. The CDR3 DNA sequence: TGTGCCAGCAGCGGGGAAGGACTAGCGGGCGCGGGGAACTACGAGCAGTACTTC. It codes for CASSGEGLAGAGNYEQYF.

This chain links TRBV7-2 with TRBJ2-1; 8 positions match TRBD2. Looked up from germline, CDR1 is SGHTA and CDR2 is FQGNSA. The CDR3 sequence is 17 residues long. V shed 1 base, J shed 4 bases, and the junction held 9 bases outside the gene matches. The CDR3 loop is CASSLVALRGGYNEQFF. The CDR3 DNA follows: TGTGCCAGCAGCTTAGTTGCACTGCGCGGGGGGTACAATGAGCAGTTCTTC.

The J gene is TRBJ2-3, the V gene TRBV4-2; D may be TRBD2 (6 bases). Germline V CDR1 and CDR2: LGHNA, YNFKEQ. This CDR3 has 17 residues. V dropped 0 bases and J dropped 2 bases, with 15 bases sitting between them. For the CDR3, the DNA is TGTGCCAGCAGCCAAGATAACCTCGGGACTCCCACAGATACGCAGTATTTT. It translates to CASSQDNLGTPTDTQYF.

The CDR3 region is CAWRGVGNTEAFF. The CDR3 DNA is TGTGCCTGGAGAGGAGTCGGGAACACTGAAGCTTTCTTT. The rearrangement links TRBV30 to TRBJ1-1; D gene unclear. V lost 3 bases and J lost 1, with 9 bases in between. There are 13 residues in the CDR3. Germline loops: CDR1 GTSNPN, CDR2 SVGIG (reference sequence).

Only one count was recorded for this clone. The chain links TRBV2 to TRBJ1-5; 9 bases are a match to TRBD1. V was clipped by 2 bases and J by 1 base; unmatched bases: 12. The V gene's germline CDR1 is SNHLY and CDR2 FYNNEI. The CDR3 is 19 amino acids. The CDR3 is CASSEFFKGQGLSNQPQHF. CDR3 DNA: TGTGCCAGCAGTGAATTCTTTAAGGGACAGGGTCTCAGCAATCAGCCCCAGCATTTT.

This chain connects TRBV19 to TRBJ2-4, with D hard to call. Trimming removed 0 bases at V and 0 bases at J, with 9 bases between. This CDR3 has 16 residues. The germline V gene encodes CDR1 LNHDA and CDR2 SQIVND (reference sequence). CDR3 bases: TGTGCCAGTAGTATAGATTTCGCACTAGCCAAAAACATTCAGTACTTC. Its protein product is CASSIDFALAKNIQYF.

This clone was recorded once. The chain couples TRBV24-1 to TRBJ2-3; no clear D gene. Trimming stripped 1 base from V and 0 bases from J, with 4 bases between. The CDR3 runs 14 residues. CDR1 and CDR2 from the germline V gene are KGHDR and SFDVKD. The CDR3 region has the DNA TGTGCCACCAGTGATTTTTATAGCACAGATACGCAGTATTTT. It encodes CATSDFYSTDTQYF.

This clone was found a few times. The J gene is TRBJ1-1, the V gene TRBV7-9; D gene unclear. V gave up 5 bases and J gave up 11 bases, with 15 bases separating them. Germline lookup yields CDR1 SEHNR and CDR2 FQNEAQ (reference sequence). CDR3 length: 12 residues. The CDR3 is CASSADVRRAFF. The CDR3 DNA follows: TGTGCCAGCAGCGCTGATGTTCGCAGGGCTTTCTTT. The variable domain in full, completed from reference TRBV7-9 and TRBJ1-1, reads DTGVSQNPRHKITKRGQNVTFRCDPISEHNRLYWYRQTLGQGPEFLTYFQNEAQLEKSRLLSDRFSAERPKGSFSTLEIQRTEQGDSAMYLCASSADVRRAFFGQGTRLTVV.

The chain employs TRBV11-2 and TRBJ2-7; 7 positions match TRBD1. The CDR3 extends over 14 amino acids. V shed 1 base, J shed 0 bases, and the junction held 0 bases outside the gene matches. Germline V gene data show CDR1 as SGHAT and CDR2 as FQNNGV. The CDR3 DNA reads TGTGCCAGCAGCTTAGGGACAGGCTCCTACGAGCAGTACTTC. Protein product: CASSLGTGSYEQYF.